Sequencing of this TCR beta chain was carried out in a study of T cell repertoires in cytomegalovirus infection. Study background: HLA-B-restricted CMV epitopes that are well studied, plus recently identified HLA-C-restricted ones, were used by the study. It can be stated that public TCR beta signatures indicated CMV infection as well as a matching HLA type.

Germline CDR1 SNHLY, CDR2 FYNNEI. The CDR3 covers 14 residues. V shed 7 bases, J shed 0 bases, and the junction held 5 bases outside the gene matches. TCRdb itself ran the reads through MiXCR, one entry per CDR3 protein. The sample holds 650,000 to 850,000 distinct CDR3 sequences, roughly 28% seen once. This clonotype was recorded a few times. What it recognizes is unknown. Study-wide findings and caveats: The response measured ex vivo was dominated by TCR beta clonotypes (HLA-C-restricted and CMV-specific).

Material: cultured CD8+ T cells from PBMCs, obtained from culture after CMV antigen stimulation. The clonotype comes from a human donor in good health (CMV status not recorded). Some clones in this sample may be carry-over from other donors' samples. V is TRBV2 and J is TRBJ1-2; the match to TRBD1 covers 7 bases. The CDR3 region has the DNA TGTGCCAGCACCTTGACAGGGACTAACTATGGCTACACCTTC. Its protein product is CASTLTGTNYGYTF.